The clone carrying this T cell receptor (beta chain) occurred once. Its specificity is unknown. The data derive from a study of Tregs in tolerant kidney transplant recipients. Study conclusions and caveats: This study did not directly address biological reproducibility.

Generated by immunoSEQ multiplex PCR, the TCRdb table keeps only in-frame clones and is missing some. This repertoire shows 60,000 or so clones, about 83% found once; its top ten account for 4% to 6.5%. CDR3 length: 14 amino acids. Germline trimming cut 2 bases from V and 1 base from J; bases unmatched to any gene: 2. CDR1 SGHTA and CDR2 FQGNSA come from the germline V gene. The sequence was obtained from a human donor in good health. V and J are TRBV7-2 and TRBJ2-7, with 7 positions matching TRBD1. Sample: CD4+ T cells from blood. The CDR3 bases are TGTGCCAGCAGCTTATCCAGGGGGTCCTACGAGCAGTACTTC. Translation: CASSLSRGSYEQYF.